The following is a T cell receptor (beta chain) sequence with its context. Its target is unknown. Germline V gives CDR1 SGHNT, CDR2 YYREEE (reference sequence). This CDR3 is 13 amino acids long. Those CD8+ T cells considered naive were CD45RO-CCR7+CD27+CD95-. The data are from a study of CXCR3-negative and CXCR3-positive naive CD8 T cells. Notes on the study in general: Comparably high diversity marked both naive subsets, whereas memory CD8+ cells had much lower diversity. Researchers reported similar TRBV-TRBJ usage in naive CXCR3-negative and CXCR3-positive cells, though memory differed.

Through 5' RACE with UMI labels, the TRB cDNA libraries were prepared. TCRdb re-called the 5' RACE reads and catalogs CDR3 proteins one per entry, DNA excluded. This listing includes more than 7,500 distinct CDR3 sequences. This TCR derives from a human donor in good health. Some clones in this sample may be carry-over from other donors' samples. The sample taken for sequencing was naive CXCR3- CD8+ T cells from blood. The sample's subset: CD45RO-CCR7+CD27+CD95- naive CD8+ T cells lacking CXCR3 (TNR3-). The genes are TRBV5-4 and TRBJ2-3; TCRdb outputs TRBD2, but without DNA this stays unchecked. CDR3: CASSLREEDTQYF.